This entry is about one T cell receptor beta chain. These data belong to a study of PD-L1 blockade in urothelial cancer. Study details: In the mid-2010s therapy began: atezolizumab 1,200 mg intravenously every 3 weeks. Each blood sample yielded a median of roughly 150,000 T cells.

Time point of the sample: pretreatment peripheral blood. Disease in patients was locally advanced or metastatic urothelial carcinoma. Profiled with immunoSEQ multiplex PCR; TCRdb holds only in-frame clones, not every one. The sample includes 50,000 to 75,000 clones, 80% to 90% seen only once; the top ten take 1.5% to 2%. Germline CDR1 SGHNT, CDR2 YENEEA. Trimming shortened V by 1 base and J by 7 bases, and 14 bases separated the two germline ends. CDR3 length equals 15 residues. The sequence derives from a man between 65 and 85 years old with urothelial cancer. The sample consisted of PBMCs, taken around atezolizumab (anti-PD-L1) treatment. The rearrangement links TRBV11-3 to TRBJ1-5; tentative D call: TRBD1 (6 bases). CDR3 residues: CASSLGKQGLQPQHF. Here the CDR3 DNA reads TGTGCCAGCAGCTTAGGGAAACAGGGTCTACAGCCCCAGCATTTT.